This T cell receptor (beta chain) originates from a study of T cells in Graves' hyperthyroidism and ophthalmopathy. This CDR3 is 15 amino acids long. The V and J ends lost 0 bases and 6 bases respectively, with 13 bases between them. The germline V gene encodes CDR1 MNHEY and CDR2 SVGAGI. Authors of the study amplified TCR beta CDR3 regions from RNA transcripts. The TCR CDR3 was amplified in a first-round RT-PCR using the HTBI primer set. TCRdb analysed the multiplex PCR reads with MiXCR anew, one entry per CDR3 protein. The sample holds approximately 530,000 distinct CDR3 sequences; around 20% are singletons and the top ten take less than 55%. Diagnoses rested on clinical symptoms, serum thyroxine and TRAb, thyroid ultrasound and orbital computed tomography. Study-wide points: Separating ophthalmopathy from stable hyperthyroidism was achieved by a 13 V-J model.

This clonotype has more than one count but fewer than ten. Its antigen is currently unknown. The chain combines TRBV6-5 with TRBJ2-3; D assignment may be TRBD1 or TRBD2 (5 bases each). The specimen sequenced was blood. This receptor was taken from a man aged 35-49 years with Graves' ophthalmopathy. The CDR3 DNA reads TGTGCCAGCAGTTACTCCGAGGGGCGGTGGGATACGCAGTATTTT. This translates into CASSYSEGRWDTQYF.